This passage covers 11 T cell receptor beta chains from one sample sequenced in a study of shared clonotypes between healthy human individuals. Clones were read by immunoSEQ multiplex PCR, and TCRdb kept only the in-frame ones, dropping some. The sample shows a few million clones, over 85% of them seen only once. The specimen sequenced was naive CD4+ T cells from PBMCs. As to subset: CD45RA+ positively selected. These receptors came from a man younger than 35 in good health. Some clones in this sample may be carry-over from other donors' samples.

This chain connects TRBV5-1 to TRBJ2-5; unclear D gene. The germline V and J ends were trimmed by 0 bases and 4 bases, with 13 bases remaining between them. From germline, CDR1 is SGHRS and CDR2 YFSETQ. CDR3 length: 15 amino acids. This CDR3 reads CASSLVAGRGETQYF. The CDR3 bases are TGCGCCAGCAGCTTGGTAGCTGGGCGAGGAGAGACCCAGTACTTC. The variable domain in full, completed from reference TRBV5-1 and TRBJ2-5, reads KAGVTQTPRYLIKTRGQQVTLSCSPISGHRSVSWYQQTPGQGLQFLFEYFSETQRNKGNFPGRFSGRQFSNSRSEMNVSTLELGDSALYLCASSLVAGRGETQYFGPGTRLLVL.

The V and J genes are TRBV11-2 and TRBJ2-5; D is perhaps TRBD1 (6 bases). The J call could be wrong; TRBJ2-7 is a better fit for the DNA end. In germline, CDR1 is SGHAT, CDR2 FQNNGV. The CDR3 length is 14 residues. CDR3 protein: CASSLVVQGYEQYF. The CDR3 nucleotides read TGTGCCAGCAGCTTAGTAGTACAGGGCTACGAGCAGTACTTC.

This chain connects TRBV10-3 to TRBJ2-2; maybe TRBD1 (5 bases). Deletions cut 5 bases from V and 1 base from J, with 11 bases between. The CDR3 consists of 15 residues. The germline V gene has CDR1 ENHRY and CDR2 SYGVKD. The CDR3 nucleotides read TGTGCCATCAGTTCTACAGGCGTGAACACCGGGGAGCTGTTTTTT. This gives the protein CAISSTGVNTGELFF.

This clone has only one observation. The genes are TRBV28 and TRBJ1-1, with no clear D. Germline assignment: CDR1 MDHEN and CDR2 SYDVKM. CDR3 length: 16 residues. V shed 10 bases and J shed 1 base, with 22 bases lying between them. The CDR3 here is CAIKIHRGRTNTEAFF. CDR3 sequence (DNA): TGTGCCATCAAAATACACCGGGGTCGGACGAACACTGAAGCTTTCTTT.

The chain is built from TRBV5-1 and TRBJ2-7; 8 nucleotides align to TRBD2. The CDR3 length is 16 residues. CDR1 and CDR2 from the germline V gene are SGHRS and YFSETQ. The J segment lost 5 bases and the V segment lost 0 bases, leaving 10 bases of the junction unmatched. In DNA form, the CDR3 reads TGCGCCAGCAGCTTGGGAACCGGGACTAGGGGCAACGAGCAGTACTTC. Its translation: CASSLGTGTRGNEQYF.

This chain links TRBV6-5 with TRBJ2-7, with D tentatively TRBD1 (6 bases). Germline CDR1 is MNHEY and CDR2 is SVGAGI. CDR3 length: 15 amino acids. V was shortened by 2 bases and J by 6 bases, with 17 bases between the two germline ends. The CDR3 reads CASSYNRAVRSEQYF. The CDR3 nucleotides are TGTGCCAGCAGTTACAACAGGGCGGTAAGATCCGAGCAGTACTTC.

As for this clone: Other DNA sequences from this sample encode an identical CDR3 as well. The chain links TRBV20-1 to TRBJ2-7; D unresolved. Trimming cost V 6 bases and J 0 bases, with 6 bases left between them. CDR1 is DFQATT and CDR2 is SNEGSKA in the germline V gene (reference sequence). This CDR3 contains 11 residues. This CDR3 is CSALSSYEQYF. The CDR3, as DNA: TGCAGTGCACTGAGCTCCTACGAGCAGTACTTC.

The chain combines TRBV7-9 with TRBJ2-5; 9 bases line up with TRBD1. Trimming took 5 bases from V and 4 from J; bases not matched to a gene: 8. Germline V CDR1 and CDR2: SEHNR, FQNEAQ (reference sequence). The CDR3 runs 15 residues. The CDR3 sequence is CASSISQQGAETQYF. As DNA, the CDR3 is TGTGCCAGCAGCATCTCCCAACAGGGGGCAGAGACCCAGTACTTC.

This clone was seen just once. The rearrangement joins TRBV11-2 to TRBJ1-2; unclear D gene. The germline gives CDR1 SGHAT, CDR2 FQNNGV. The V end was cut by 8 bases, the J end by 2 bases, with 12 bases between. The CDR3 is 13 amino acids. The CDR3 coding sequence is TGTGCCAGCCTATTCAACGGGAACTATGGCTACACCTTC. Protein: CASLFNGNYGYTF.

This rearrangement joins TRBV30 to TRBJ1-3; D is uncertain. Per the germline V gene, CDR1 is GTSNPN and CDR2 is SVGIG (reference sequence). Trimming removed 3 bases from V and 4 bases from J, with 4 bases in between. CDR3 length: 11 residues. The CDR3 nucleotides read TGTGCCTGGAGCGACGGAAACACCATATATTTT. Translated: CAWSDGNTIYF.

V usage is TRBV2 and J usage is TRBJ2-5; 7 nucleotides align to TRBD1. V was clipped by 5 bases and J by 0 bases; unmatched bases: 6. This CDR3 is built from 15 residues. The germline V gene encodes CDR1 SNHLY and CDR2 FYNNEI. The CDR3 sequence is CASSRNRGYQETQYF. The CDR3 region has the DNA TGTGCCAGCAGTCGTAACAGGGGATACCAAGAGACCCAGTACTTC.